Sequencing of this TCR beta chain was carried out in a study of T cells in Graves' hyperthyroidism and ophthalmopathy. This clonotype showed up many times. The TCR beta CDR3 regions underwent amplification using RNA transcripts as the source. HTBI primers were used for first-round RT-PCR of the TCR CDR3. TCRdb used MiXCR to reprocess the multiplex PCR reads, holding one entry per CDR3 protein. The repertoire holds about 400,000 distinct CDR3 sequences, with about 15% as singletons. There are 15 residues in the CDR3. Germline values: CDR1 SGHAT, CDR2 FQNNGV. After removal of 4 bases from V and 5 bases from J, the junction contained 8 bases not matched to a gene.

The sample was blood. V and J are TRBV11-2 and TRBJ2-1, with 7 nucleotides matching TRBD2. This sequence originates from a woman in her sixties or seventies with Graves' ophthalmopathy. This chain's CDR3 is CASSSLWEGNNEQFF. CDR3 DNA: TGTGCCAGCAGCTCTCTGTGGGAGGGAAACAATGAGCAGTTCTTC. Combining the CDR3 with reference TRBV11-2 and TRBJ2-1 gives the whole variable domain EAGVAQSPRYKIIEKRQSVAFWCNPISGHATLYWYQQILGQGPKLLIQFQNNGVVDDSQLPKDRFSAERLKGVDSTLKIQPAKLEDSAVYLCASSSLWEGNNEQFFGPGTRLTVL.